A selection of T cell receptor beta chains follows, all from one sample in a study of blood T cells in healthy people across ages. One entry per CDR3 protein, called by TCRdb with MiXCR from the 5' RACE reads. This table holds 600,000 to 650,000 distinct CDR3 sequences, roughly three fifths found once. What was sequenced was blood. These receptors were obtained from a man aged 60 to 69 in good health. The CDR3 runs from the conserved cysteine through the conserved F or W. D genes are given only for firm matches.

TRBJ2-7 TRBV20-1 TRBD2 CSAHKLAGGDYEQYF
TRBJ1-2 TRBV2 . CASSDRTDLDYGYTF
TRBJ2-5 TRBV5-1 TRBD2 CASSSGLAHQETQYF
TRBJ2-1 TRBV10-3 TRBD2 CAISPSGGNNEQFF
TRBJ2-5 TRBV5-5 TRBD1 CASSYGQDQETQYF
TRBJ2-5 TRBV5-1 . CASSFGATVQETQYF
TRBJ1-4 TRBV7-2 . CASSLLGRTNEKLFF
TRBJ1-2 TRBV11-2 . CASSLEGQTYGYTF
TRBJ2-2 TRBV6-5 . CASSYQAGQGNTGELFF
TRBJ1-2 TRBV4-2 . CASSQDPGSYGYTF
TRBJ1-2 TRBV4-1 TRBD1 CASSQVEGQANYGYTF
TRBJ2-7 TRBV7-2 TRBD1 CASSDRTGGNEQYF
TRBJ2-5 TRBV20-1 TRBD1 CSATGTGAPIGSGETQYF
TRBJ2-5 TRBV27 TRBD1 CASSVLQGEGTQYF
TRBJ1-2 TRBV29-1 . CSVEGRGGYGYTF
TRBJ1-1 TRBV10-3 TRBD1 CAITLDRAATEAFF
TRBJ2-3 TRBV10-3 TRBD2 CAIRGGNTDTQYF
TRBJ2-1 TRBV21-1 . CASSTRSGGKDEQFF
TRBJ2-3 TRBV5-1 . CASSPGTRVDTQYF
TRBJ1-2 TRBV20-1 TRBD1 CSAHPGTGFDQGYGYTF
TRBJ2-5 TRBV29-1 . CSVLGGGETQYF
. TRBV29-1 TRBD1 CSVDPMGQGGEQYF
TRBJ2-7 TRBV7-9 . CASSSDGSSGTYEQYF
TRBJ2-1 TRBV4-1 . CASSPQAGRGTYDEQFF
TRBJ2-7 TRBV29-1 . CSVDGTHSYEQYF
TRBJ1-2 TRBV6-1 . CASSDQYGYTF
TRBJ1-4 TRBV7-2 . CASSLALGTSEKLFF
TRBJ2-3 TRBV3-1 TRBD1 CASTNFPGQGADTQYF
TRBJ1-5 TRBV12-3/TRBV12-4 TRBD1 CASSFTGGRNQPQHF
TRBJ2-1 TRBV12-3/TRBV12-4 TRBD1 CASSSRDRANNEQFF
TRBJ1-2 TRBV6-5 . CASSYSGREPPNYGYTF
TRBJ1-2 TRBV9 . CASSVADNTRGYTF
TRBJ2-7 TRBV12-3/TRBV12-4 TRBD2 CASRRGGSVEQYF
TRBJ2-3 TRBV12-3/TRBV12-4 TRBD2 CASSHLSGGADTQYF
TRBJ2-1 TRBV18 . CASSPAGFGGDEQFF
TRBJ2-5 TRBV20-1 TRBD1 CSAQKGAEVGETQYF
TRBJ2-7 TRBV14 . CASSHGPSSYEQYF
TRBJ2-4 TRBV20-1 TRBD1 CSARDLSGSGQAAKNIQYF
TRBJ2-4 TRBV7-2 TRBD1 CASRTPPGQGILEQYF
TRBJ1-2 TRBV4-2 . CASSQEWGDGYTF
TRBJ1-1 TRBV6-6 . CASSYSKRDAFF
TRBJ1-5 TRBV10-2 . CASSEGRTNSNQPQHF
TRBJ2-1 TRBV5-1 TRBD2 CASSITSVFNEQFF
TRBJ1-4 TRBV6-6 . CASSYDSLTTNEKLFF
TRBJ1-1 TRBV25-1 . CASSEFSRYAEAFF
TRBJ2-3 TRBV6-5 TRBD2 CATGGAADTQYF
TRBJ2-4 TRBV6-6 TRBD2 CASSKVPSGGTQIQYF
TRBJ2-7 TRBV5-1 . CASSRTYSSYEQYF
TRBJ1-1 TRBV3-1 . CASSQDALNTEAFF
TRBJ2-4 TRBV27 . CASSSAAPANIQYF
TRBJ2-7 TRBV20-1 TRBD1 CSAPPQQGNPEQYF
TRBJ1-4 TRBV12-3/TRBV12-4 . CASSSRGRANEKLFF
TRBJ2-7 TRBV7-2 . CASSVGRSAEQYF
. TRBV24-1 . CATSAERGGSYNEQYF
TRBJ2-5 TRBV5-1 TRBD1 CASSSRGLGETQYF
TRBJ1-4 TRBV20-1 . CSARDRKLLTNEKLFF
TRBJ1-1 TRBV6-5 . CASSEPGTTEAFF